This T cell receptor beta chain appears in the sequencing data of a study of shared clonotypes between healthy human individuals. The deep-level immunoSEQ assay was used. Libraries were prepared by immunoSEQ multiplex PCR; TCRdb keeps only in-frame clonotypes and omits some of them. The data show about 690,000 clones, less than 95% seen once. This CDR3 is built from 12 residues. Trimming removed 3 bases at V and 5 bases at J, with 10 bases between. Germline CDR1 is SQVTM and CDR2 is ANQGSEA. This chain joins TRBV29-1 and TRBJ2-5, with TRBD2 as a possible D gene (6 bases). The receptor was derived from a man between 18 and 29 years old in good health. Some clones in this sample may be carry-over from other donors' samples. Sample: memory CD8+ T cells from PBMCs. The subset denotes: CD45RO+ cells pooled with CCR7-negative TemRA cells. This CDR3 reads CSVDRREETQYF. Here the CDR3 DNA reads TGCAGCGTTGATCGGAGGGAGGAGACCCAGTACTTC.